This T cell receptor beta chain appears in the sequencing data of a study of beta chain features in type 1 diabetes (dated by TCRdb to between 2017 and 2018). Concerning the study at large: Mean age, gender distribution, total cell number and subset yield did not differ between patients and healthy donors. In the study, recently diagnosed type 1 diabetes patients and matched healthy donors were compared on the TCRB repertoires of their sorted circulating CD4+ T cell subsets. A total of roughly 98,000,000 sorted cells were examined across all samples, and RNA yield correlated strongly with the number of cells per subset. Regulatory and stem cell-like memory subsets were isolated from only 8 patients and 8 healthy donors, whereas naive and central memory subsets came from all 30 or so donors.

The entire amount of isolated RNA was reverse transcribed using the High Capacity cDNA Reverse Transcription Kit, so the sequenced TCRB transcripts were expressed ones. Deep immunoSEQ sequencing was applied to naive, central memory and regulatory T cell samples, giving an average of about 3.8 million total reads per sample. Sorted cells were lysed in RLT buffer and RNA was extracted with DNase-treated RNeasy Micro or Mini kits, depending on cell number. Each cell subset was processed separately to prevent cross-contamination, with patient and healthy donor samples processed together. The immunoSEQ multiplex PCR was used to amplify TCRB sequences from cDNA, generating 87-bp fragments that spanned the CDR3 region. Amplicons were sequenced on the Illumina HiSeq platform. In the paper's pipeline: PCR bias was computationally corrected using synthetic template baselines, reads within Hamming distance 2 were collapsed, and singletons that could not be merged were discarded. Reads were aligned against IMGT to assign V, D and J genes, CDR3 length and insertions or deletions at six rearrangement sites. Within each subset, clonotype counts were normalized to sorted cell number, and only after that were true diversity and Gini coefficients computed with the tcR R package. Repertoire sharing was quantified using the overlap coefficient calculated on TCRB nucleotide sequences. Out-of-frame TCRB sequences from naive cells were analyzed as a proxy for the pre-selection repertoire. The table was pulled from immuneACCESS by TCRdb, which kept in-frame rearrangements only. Such tables lose some clones; where checked, under half of the loss comes from unresolved V genes, and the rest has no known cause. V, J and clone size are those of that table, while D and trimming were read from the DNA. Present in this sample are 500,000 to 700,000 clones, 15% to 19% of which were seen just once. The ten largest clones take up approximately 0.093% of the sample.

Taken from cysteine to phenylalanine, the CDR3 has 16 residues. The read is trimmed to its CDR3 DNA, 48 bases read in frame from base 1. The germline V gene supplies CDR1 MGHRA and CDR2 YSYEKL. Trimming removed 0 bases from V and 6 bases from J; the gene matches leave 6 bases unexplained. This clone was seen a handful of times. Its antigen is unknown. No much larger clonotype is one base removed from it; base qualities were not supplied. From each donor, a single peripheral blood sample of about 100 mL on average was drawn into heparinised tubes. Naive, central memory, regulatory and stem cell-like memory CD4+ T cells were sorted on a BD FACSAria II using a panel including CD45RO, CCR7, CD25, CD127, CD95 and CD27. Every sorted population had a purity above 95%. PBMCs were isolated immediately by Lymphoprep density gradient centrifugation and stained directly without culture. Samples were stained and sorted in pairs, with one healthy donor and one patient per experiment, so that batch effects were minimized.

Overall study outcomes, separate from this receptor: Shorter templates might have been favored by PCR, but patient and control samples were amplified and corrected together, so both groups would have been affected equally by any skew. Type 1 diabetes patients showed a moderate but significant shortening of TCRB CDR3 length in all four CD4+ subsets. Because cDNA rather than genomic DNA was sequenced, highly expressing activated cells could have been over-represented, although no difference in activation and CD3 levels was found between groups. Naive, central memory and regulatory TCRB repertoires appeared more similar among patients than among healthy donors. At VDJ recombination sites, type 1 diabetes patients had fewer insertions and more deleted nucleotides, which implies abnormalities in thymic rearrangement. HLA sub-analyses involved small numbers of individuals, so any influence of HLA type on TCRB rearrangement remained unresolved.

This receptor chain uses TRBV4-1 and TRBJ2-1; the central 9 bases match TRBD1. Sequenced input: naive CD4+ T cells from blood. The cell subset or site label of this sample denotes: true naive CD4+ T cells. This TCR was recovered from a man aged 18 to 35 in good health. CDR3 protein: CASSQETGGVGNEQFF. The nucleotide sequence is given as TGCGCCAGCAGCCAAGAAACAGGGGGCGTAGGCAATGAGCAGTTCTTC.